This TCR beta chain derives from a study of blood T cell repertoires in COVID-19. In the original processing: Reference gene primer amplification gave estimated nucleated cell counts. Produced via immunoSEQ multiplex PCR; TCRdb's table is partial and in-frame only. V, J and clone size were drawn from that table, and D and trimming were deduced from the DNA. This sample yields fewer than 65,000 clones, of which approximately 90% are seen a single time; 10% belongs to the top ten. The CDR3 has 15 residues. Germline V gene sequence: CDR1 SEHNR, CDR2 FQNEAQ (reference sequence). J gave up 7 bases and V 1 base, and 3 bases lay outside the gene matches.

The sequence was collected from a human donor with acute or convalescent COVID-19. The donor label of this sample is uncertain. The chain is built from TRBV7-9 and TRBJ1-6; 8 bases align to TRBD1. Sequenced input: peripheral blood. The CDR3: CASSLGTGMNSPLHF. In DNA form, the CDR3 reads TGTGCCAGCAGCTTAGGGACAGGGATGAATTCACCCCTCCACTTT.